The 8 T cell receptor beta chains in this list originate from one sample, sequenced in a study of blood T cell repertoires in COVID-19. Sequencing used immunoSEQ multiplex PCR; TCRdb keeps in-frame clones, though not all of them. The sample carries some 59,000 clones, around 81% recorded once. Sequencing was performed on peripheral blood. All receptors come from a woman aged 55-70 years with acute or convalescent COVID-19.

V gene TRBV27 combines with J gene TRBJ1-6; 9 bases agree with TRBD1. Germline trimming cut 7 bases from V and 9 bases from J; bases unmatched to any gene: 7. This CDR3 has 14 residues. CDR1 and CDR2 (germline): MNHEY, SMNVEV (reference sequence). The CDR3, as DNA: TGTGCCAGCACCGCCGGGACAGGGCCTTCACCCCTCCACTTT. This gives the protein CASTAGTGPSPLHF.

The chain recombines TRBV10-2 with TRBJ2-7; TRBD2 is a possible D gene (7 bases). Trimming stripped 6 bases from V and 3 bases from J, with 18 bases between. CDR3 length: 15 residues. CDR1 WSHSY and CDR2 SAAADI come from the germline V gene. As DNA, the CDR3 is TGCGCCAGCAGCACCCGGGGGGCTAGCGTCTACGAGCAGTACTTC. The encoded protein is CASSTRGASVYEQYF.

V gene TRBV3-1 (or the pseudogene TRBV3-2) combines with J gene TRBJ1-4; D remains ambiguous. Trimming left V 4 bases short and J 5 bases short, with 8 bases between. From germline, CDR1 is LGHDT and CDR2 YNNKEL (reference sequence). The CDR3 is 13 residues long. The CDR3 DNA sequence: TGTGCCAGCAGCCCTATACGGAATGAAAAACTGTTTTTT. Its translation: CASSPIRNEKLFF.

The rearrangement links TRBV5-1 to TRBJ2-1; D not resolved. The germline V gene has CDR1 SGHRS and CDR2 YFSETQ. V was shortened by 0 bases and J by 5 bases, with 9 bases between the two germline ends. This CDR3 region has 14 residues. CDR3 DNA sequence: TGCGCCAGCAGCTTGGATGGCAGGAACAATGAGCAGTTCTTC. Translation gives CASSLDGRNNEQFF.

A single count supports this clone. V usage is TRBV6-2 or TRBV6-3 and J usage is TRBJ2-5, with TRBD2 matching over 14 bases. With V trimmed by 6 bases and J by 1 base, 4 bases remained unmatched. CDR1 MNHEY and CDR2 SVGEGT come from the germline V gene. The CDR3 has 16 amino acids. CDR3 sequence: CASSSGLAGGQETQYF. In DNA, the CDR3 is TGTGCCAGCAGCTCAGGACTAGCGGGAGGCCAAGAGACCCAGTACTTC.

This clone was counted a single time. The V call is TRBV6-4, the J call TRBJ2-1; tentatively, D is TRBD2 (6 bases). V lost 7 bases and J lost 6, with 7 bases in between. This CDR3 contains 11 residues. Germline V gives CDR1 MRHNA, CDR2 SNTAGT. The CDR3 sequence is CASKGGNEQFF. The DNA of the CDR3 is TGTGCCAGCAAGGGAGGCAATGAGCAGTTCTTC.

The V call is TRBV19, the J call TRBJ1-1; 8 positions agree with TRBD1. The ends lost 4 bases at V and 4 bases at J; junction bases unmatched: 5. There are 14 residues in the CDR3. From germline, CDR1 is LNHDA and CDR2 SQIVND (reference sequence). As DNA, the CDR3 is TGTGCCAGTAGTACGACAGGGGTCACCACTGAAGCTTTCTTT. This codes for CASSTTGVTTEAFF.

The V and J genes are TRBV14 and TRBJ2-7; unclear D gene. Germline V lookup: CDR1 SGHDN, CDR2 FVKESK. Trimming removed 1 base at V and 3 bases at J, with 4 bases between. CDR3 length equals 12 residues. CDR3 bases: TGTGCCAGCAGCCAAGGCGGCTACGAGCAGTACTTC. Its translation: CASSQGGYEQYF.